This TCR beta chain was profiled in a study of tumor-infiltrating lymphocytes in localized non-small cell lung cancer. About this clone itself: The antigen is not known.

The CDR3 consists of 14 residues. Trimming cost V 6 bases and J 5 bases; bases outside gene matches: 8. CDR1 and CDR2 (germline): MNHEY, SVGAGI. Libraries were prepared by immunoSEQ multiplex PCR; TCRdb keeps only in-frame clonotypes and omits some of them. The sample has about 14,000 clones, 60% to 80% seen once; the top ten hold 4.1%. Whole-study results and caveats: Technical variation could not be separated from intratumor heterogeneity here. Tumor T-cell fraction from TCR sequencing was not associated with recurrence-free survival (p = 0.61).

Sequenced sample: lung tumor tissue. J is TRBJ1-1 and V is TRBV6-5; 8 bases map to TRBD1. The TCR comes from a human donor with non-small cell lung cancer. This CDR3 is CASSLRTGLTEAFF. The CDR3 region has the DNA TGTGCCAGCAGCCTCCGGACAGGGTTGACTGAAGCTTTCTTT.